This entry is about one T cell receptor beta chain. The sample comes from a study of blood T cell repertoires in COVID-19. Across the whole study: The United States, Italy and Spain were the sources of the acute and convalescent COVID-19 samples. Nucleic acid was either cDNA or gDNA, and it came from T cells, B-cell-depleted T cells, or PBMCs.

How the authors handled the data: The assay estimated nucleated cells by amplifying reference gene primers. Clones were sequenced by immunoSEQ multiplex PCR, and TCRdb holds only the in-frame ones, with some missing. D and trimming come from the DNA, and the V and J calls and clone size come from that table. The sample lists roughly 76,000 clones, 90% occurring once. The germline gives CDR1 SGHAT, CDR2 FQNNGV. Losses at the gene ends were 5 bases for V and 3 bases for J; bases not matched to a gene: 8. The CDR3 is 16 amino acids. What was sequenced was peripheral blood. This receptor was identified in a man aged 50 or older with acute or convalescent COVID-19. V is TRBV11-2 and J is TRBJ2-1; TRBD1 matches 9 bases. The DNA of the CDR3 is TGTGCCAGCAGCCCAGGGGGGACAGGGAACTACAATGAGCAGTTCTTC. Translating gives CASSPGGTGNYNEQFF.